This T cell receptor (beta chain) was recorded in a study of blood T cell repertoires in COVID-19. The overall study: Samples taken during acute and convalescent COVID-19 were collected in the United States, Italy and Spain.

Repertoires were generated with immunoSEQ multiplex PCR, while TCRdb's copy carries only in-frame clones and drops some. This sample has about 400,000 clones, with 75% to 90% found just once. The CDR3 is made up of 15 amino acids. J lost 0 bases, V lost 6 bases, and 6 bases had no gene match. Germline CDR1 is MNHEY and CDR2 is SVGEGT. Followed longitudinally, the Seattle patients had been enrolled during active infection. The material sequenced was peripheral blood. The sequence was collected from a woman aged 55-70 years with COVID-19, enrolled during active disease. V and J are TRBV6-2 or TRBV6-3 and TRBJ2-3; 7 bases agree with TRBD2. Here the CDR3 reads CASSLSAGSTDTQYF. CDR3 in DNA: TGTGCCAGCAGCTTATCAGCGGGGAGCACAGATACGCAGTATTTT.